This is a list of T cell receptor beta chains from one sample in a study of beta chain features in type 1 diabetes. The data were produced by immunoSEQ multiplex PCR, yet TCRdb's version contains in-frame clones alone and is incomplete. The sample has approximately 120,000 clones, 30% to 40% seen once. The sample comprised stem cell memory CD4+ T cells from blood. The receptors derive from a woman under 30 in good health. CDR3s include the opening cysteine and the closing phenylalanine or tryptophan. Each record gives: clone size, J gene, V gene, D gene, CDR3 DNA, CDR3 protein. A D gene is named only where the DNA matches it firmly. For some rows the clone size is stated as once, few or many, or as a class when expanded; others skip it.

>-|TRBJ1-5|TRBV30|TRBD1
TGTGCCTGGGACCTCGGGACAGGGGGCAGTCAGCCCCAGCATTTT
CAWDLGTGGSQPQHF
>-|TRBJ1-2|TRBV5-1|-
TGCGCCAGCAGCTTGGATGCGGGGGCGGGCGGCTACACCTTC
CASSLDAGAGGYTF
>-|TRBJ1-4|TRBV5-4|TRBD1
TGTGCCAGCAGCGTCTCCGGGACAGGGGGCTTCGCAAAACTGTTTTTT
CASSVSGTGGFAKLFF
>few|TRBJ2-1|TRBV29-1|-
TGCAGCGTTGAATGGGCCAGCTACAATGAGCAGTTCTTC
CSVEWASYNEQFF
>-|TRBJ2-7|TRBV30|-
TGTGCCTGGAGTAATACCTACGAGCAGTACTTC
CAWSNTYEQYF
>-|TRBJ1-4|TRBV4-2|-
TGTGCCAGCAGCCTCGTTGGCGAAGGGTGGGGAGACCCTAATGAAAAACTGTTTTTT
CASSLVGEGWGDPNEKLFF
>-|TRBJ2-5|TRBV4-2|TRBD1
TGTGCCAGCAGCCGGGACAGCCGGGTGGCCCAGTACTTC
CASSRDSRVAQYF
>once|TRBJ1-1|TRBV28|-
TGTGCCAGCAGATACAGGGACGGGTGGAACACTGAAGCTTTCTTT
CASRYRDGWNTEAFF
>-|TRBJ2-1|TRBV5-1|-
TGCGCCAGCAGCTTGGTCCAGTTTAATGAGCAGTTCTTC
CASSLVQFNEQFF
>-|TRBJ1-5|TRBV11-2|-
TGTGCCAGCAGTCAAGGACAGACTAGCAATCAGCCCCAGCATTTT
CASSQGQTSNQPQHF